A few counts support the clone carrying this TCR beta chain. TCRdb processed the 5' RACE reads anew with MiXCR; each CDR3 protein has one entry. Of tens of thousands of distinct CDR3 sequences listed, approximately 7.3% are singletons. The source of the sample is a study of T cells after yellow fever vaccination. The ends lost 5 bases at V and 5 bases at J; junction bases unmatched: 5. The CDR3 totals 15 residues. Germline loops: CDR1 SEHNR, CDR2 FQNEAQ (reference sequence). This TCR was sampled from a young man who received the YFV17D yellow fever vaccine. Specimen: CD8+ T cells sorted from PBMCs, collected less than 11 days after the first yellow fever vaccination. This chain links TRBV7-9 with TRBJ2-1; 11 bases are a match to TRBD2. CDR3: CASSKGLAGNNEQFF. The CDR3 region has the DNA TGTGCCAGCAGCAAAGGACTAGCGGGTAACAATGAGCAGTTCTTC.